This T cell receptor (beta chain) derives from a study of CD8 T cells in Susac syndrome. General study findings and limits: The study's TCR sequencing and HLA analysis drew on a certain number of individuals. That number was acknowledged as relatively small.

The trim removed 5 bases at V and 5 bases at J, leaving 12 bases unmatched. There are 17 residues in the CDR3. Comments on this clonotype: The antigen remains undetermined.

The authors reverse transcribed roughly 0.5 to 1 ug RNA with random hexamers. One entry per CDR3 protein, called by TCRdb with MiXCR from the immunoSEQ multiplex PCR reads. The data contain 300,000 or so distinct CDR3 sequences, about 91% of them singletons. This clonotype was sampled from a human donor with multiple sclerosis. The genes are TRBV12-3 or TRBV12-4 and TRBJ2-1; 10 nucleotides match TRBD2. Material for sequencing was CD4+ T cells from PBMCs. The CDR3 reads CASSPALLAGTNNEQFF. In nucleotides, the CDR3 is TGTGCCAGCAGTCCCGCCTTACTAGCGGGAACAAACAATGAGCAGTTCTTC.